A single sample gave rise to the 7 T cell receptor beta chains below, sequenced in a study of T cell responses to AZD1222 COVID-19 vaccine. Assay used: immunoSEQ multiplex PCR; TCRdb lists only in-frame clones, some missing. The profile covers 72,000 or so clones, with over 85% appearing a single time and approximately 4.5% taken by the ten largest. This material consisted of peripheral blood, taken on day 0 of AZD1222 vaccination. These receptors originate from an adult in good health.

The chain joins TRBV5-1 to TRBJ1-1; D uncertain. The CDR3 consists of 13 residues. Germline CDR1 is SGHRS and CDR2 is YFSETQ. The V gene lost 0 bases and the J gene lost 8 bases, with 11 bases spanning the gap. The CDR3: CASSLAPEREAFF. DNA for the CDR3: TGCGCCAGCAGCTTGGCCCCGGAAAGGGAAGCTTTCTTT.

The chain has TRBV6-2 or TRBV6-3 and TRBJ1-4, with unresolved D. The V end lost 2 bases, the J end lost 0 bases, and 13 bases lay between the germline ends. Germline lookup yields CDR1 MNHEY and CDR2 SVGEGT. This CDR3 has 17 residues. The CDR3 DNA reads TGTGCCAGCAGTTACGCGGCGGACCCTTCAACTAATGAAAAACTGTTTTTT. Its translation: CASSYAADPSTNEKLFF.

This clone was observed once. This chain connects TRBV18 to TRBJ1-6; possible D gene TRBD1, 6 bases. CDR3 size: 15 residues. CDR1 and CDR2 (germline): KGHSH, LQKENI. Trimming took 10 bases from V and 5 from J, leaving 18 bases between them. The CDR3 bases are TGTGCCACACAGGGCCAGCGATCGAATAATTCACCCCTCCACTTT. This codes for CATQGQRSNNSPLHF.

V and J are TRBV28 and TRBJ1-1; D is undetermined. This CDR3 contains 12 residues. Per germline, CDR1 MDHEN and CDR2 SYDVKM. The ends were cut back, 1 base at V and 7 bases at J, with 7 bases in the middle. The CDR3 loop reads CASSLSHGEAFF. In DNA, the CDR3 is TGTGCCAGCAGTTTATCCCACGGTGAAGCTTTCTTT.

The V and J genes are TRBV5-1 and TRBJ1-1; no clear D gene. CDR1 and CDR2 from the germline V gene are SGHRS and YFSETQ. The CDR3 loop spans 12 amino acids. Between the trimmed V and J ends, which lost 2 bases and 7 bases, there was a span of 9 bases. The CDR3 loop is CASSFSGLEAFF. The CDR3 DNA is TGCGCCAGCAGCTTTTCGGGCCTTGAAGCTTTCTTT.

V is TRBV5-1 and J is TRBJ1-5, with D perhaps TRBD1 (5 bases). V was cut by 3 bases and J by 3 bases, with 13 bases left in between. The CDR3 contains 15 residues. Germline V gene data show CDR1 as SGHRS and CDR2 as YFSETQ. The CDR3, as DNA: TGCGCCAGCAGCTCCGGGACGGCATTCAATCAGCCCCAGCATTTT. This translates into CASSSGTAFNQPQHF.

The genes are TRBV4-2 and TRBJ2-3; 13 bases align to TRBD2. The CDR3 totals 19 residues. Trimming took 0 bases from V and 4 from J; bases not matched to a gene: 10. CDR1 and CDR2 from the germline V gene are LGHNA and YNFKEQ. This CDR3 reads CASSQDWTSGSKRSDTQYF. Written as DNA, the CDR3 is TGTGCCAGCAGCCAAGATTGGACTAGCGGGAGTAAGCGGTCAGATACGCAGTATTTT.